This paragraph covers one T cell receptor beta chain sequence. Its specificity is not known. The data derive from a study of regulatory T cells in long-lasting Graves disease. The wider study: More than 5 years of antithyroid drugs with positive TSH receptor antibodies defined persistent Graves' disease. Overall study findings and caveats: Clonotypes that were public and shared totalled a few thousand in persistent patients versus about 1,000 in new patients. Persistent disease samples used TRBV28, TRBJ1-2 and TRBJ2-5 preferentially.

Germline V gene lookup returns CDR1 MGHRA and CDR2 YSYEKL. Trimming removed 4 bases from V and 4 bases from J; junction bases left unmatched: 10. This CDR3 has 15 amino acids. The time point denotes: persistent/refractory GD, antithyroid drugs over 5 years with positive TRAb. The TCR library was made from RNA extracted from PBMCs. EDTA tubes collected nine milliliters of peripheral blood. Building of the TCR beta libraries involved iRepertoire HTBI primers and Arm-PCR of CDR3 regions. In TCRdb, the multiplex PCR reads were re-called with MiXCR into one record per CDR3 protein. Among 300,000 to 350,000 distinct CDR3 sequences, roughly 21% were seen once, and the ten largest hold just under 30%.

V usage is TRBV4-1 and J usage is TRBJ2-7; 7 positions match TRBD1. Sequencing used peripheral blood mononuclear cells (PBMCs), obtained when the disease was refractory, from a patient treated with antithyroid drugs. The clonotype originates from a female donor with Graves disease. In nucleotides, the CDR3 is TGCGCCAGCAGCCGCCCCGGGACAGAGACGTACGAGCAGTACTTC. Translated, it gives CASSRPGTETYEQYF.